A selection of T cell receptor beta chains follows, all from one sample in a study of CD39 and CD103 CD8 tumor-infiltrating T cells. Sequenced by immunoSEQ multiplex PCR; TCRdb stores in-frame clones only, minus some. The sample carries 15,000 or so clones, about 90% recorded once. Sequences were obtained from CD8+ T cells sorted from blood. These receptors were obtained from a human donor with head and neck squamous cell carcinoma. Both conserved end residues are part of each CDR3. Each record gives: V gene, clone size, D gene, J gene, CDR3 DNA, CDR3 protein. A D gene is named only where the DNA matches it firmly. Not every row has a clone size; where given, it reads once, few, many or a size class.

V: TRBV5-5; size: NA; D: NA; J: TRBJ1-5; DNA: TGTGCCAGCAGCTGGTCAGGGGTTGGTCAGCCCCAGCATTTT; CDR3: CASSWSGVGQPQHF
V: TRBV27; size: NA; D: NA; J: TRBJ2-6; DNA: TGTGCCAGCAGTTTCGTAGGGGCCTCTGGGGCCAACGTCCTGACTTTC; CDR3: CASSFVGASGANVLTF
V: TRBV6-1; size: NA; D: NA; J: TRBJ1-5; DNA: TGTGCCAGCAGTGAAGGTATAGAGGGCAATCAGCCCCAGCATTTT; CDR3: CASSEGIEGNQPQHF
V: TRBV5-1; size: NA; D: TRBD2; J: TRBJ2-1; DNA: TGCGCCAGCAGCTTGGACGGGAGGGGCATAAATGAGCAGTTCTTC; CDR3: CASSLDGRGINEQFF
V: TRBV5-6; size: NA; D: TRBD1; J: TRBJ2-1; DNA: TGTGCCAGCAGCTCGTTGGACAGGGGTCTTTATGAGCAGTTCTTC; CDR3: CASSSLDRGLYEQFF
V: TRBV28; size: NA; D: NA; J: TRBJ2-2; DNA: TGTGCCAGCACCCTCACACGGGTTGCCAACACCGGGGAGCTGTTTTTT; CDR3: CASTLTRVANTGELFF
V: TRBV28; size: once; D: NA; J: TRBJ2-7; DNA: TGTGCCAGCAGTTCCCATCTGGAAGCTTACGAGCAGTACTTC; CDR3: CASSSHLEAYEQYF
V: TRBV6-5; size: NA; D: TRBD2; J: TRBJ2-3; DNA: TGTGCCAGCAGTTCTTATAGCGGGGGGTCCGCAGATACGCAGTATTTT; CDR3: CASSSYSGGSADTQYF
V: TRBV7-3; size: NA; D: NA; J: TRBJ2-2; DNA: TGTGCCAGCAGCTTGGGACATTCGAACACCGGGGAGCTGTTTTTT; CDR3: CASSLGHSNTGELFF
V: TRBV19; size: NA; D: NA; J: TRBJ1-5; DNA: TGTGCCAGTAGTATAGTCGGGCTAGATGATCAGCCCCAGCATTTT; CDR3: CASSIVGLDDQPQHF
V: TRBV4-1; size: NA; D: TRBD2; J: TRBJ2-5; DNA: TGCGCCAGCAGCCAAGATGGACTAGTGGCCTTTCAAGAGACCCAGTACTTC; CDR3: CASSQDGLVAFQETQYF
V: TRBV6-1; size: NA; D: NA; J: TRBJ1-3; DNA: TGTGAGGCGCCTGTCAAACCCCACTCTGGAAACACCATATATTTT; CDR3: CEAPVKPHSGNTIYF
V: TRBV5-1; size: NA; D: NA; J: TRBJ1-2; DNA: TGCGCCAGCAGCTTGGTAGGACAGCGGACTAACTATGGCTACACCTTC; CDR3: CASSLVGQRTNYGYTF
V: TRBV30; size: NA; D: NA; J: TRBJ1-4; DNA: TGTGCCTGGAGTTCCAGTGTGGGGAAACTGTTTTTT; CDR3: CAWSSSVGKLFF
V: TRBV13; size: NA; D: TRBD1; J: TRBJ1-1; DNA: TGTGCCAGCAGCTCGATACAGGGGAACGAGGGCACTGAAGCTTTCTTT; CDR3: CASSSIQGNEGTEAFF
V: TRBV5-1; size: NA; D: NA; J: TRBJ2-3; DNA: TGCGCCAGCAGCAACACAGATACGCAGTATTTT; CDR3: CASSNTDTQYF
V: TRBV7-9; size: NA; D: TRBD1; J: TRBJ1-6; DNA: TGTGCCAGCAGCTTAGACAGGGGACGTAATTCACCCCTCCACTTT; CDR3: CASSLDRGRNSPLHF
V: TRBV14; size: NA; D: NA; J: TRBJ1-1; DNA: TGTGCCAGCAGCCACCTCATGAACACTGAAGCTTTCTTT; CDR3: CASSHLMNTEAFF
V: TRBV6-6; size: NA; D: NA; J: TRBJ2-1; DNA: TGTGCCAGCAGTCCAGGGTGGTACAATGAGCAGTTCTTC; CDR3: CASSPGWYNEQFF
V: TRBV5-6; size: few; D: TRBD1; J: TRBJ1-1; DNA: TGTGCCAGCAGCTACGGGACAGGGGGTCTGAACACTGAAGCTTTCTTT; CDR3: CASSYGTGGLNTEAFF
V: TRBV13; size: NA; D: TRBD2; J: TRBJ2-2; DNA: TGTGCCAGCAGCCTCGGACTAGCGGGGGACACCGGGGAGCTGTTTTTT; CDR3: CASSLGLAGDTGELFF
V: TRBV9; size: once; D: NA; J: TRBJ2-5; DNA: TGTGCCAGCAGCGTAGGGGATTGGGAGACCCAGTACTTC; CDR3: CASSVGDWETQYF
V: TRBV6-1; size: NA; D: NA; J: TRBJ1-2; DNA: TGTGCCAGCAGCGACGGCTACTATGGCTACACCTTC; CDR3: CASSDGYYGYTF
V: TRBV7-9; size: NA; D: TRBD2; J: TRBJ2-7; DNA: TGTGCCAGCAGCGCCCGACTAGCGACCTACGAGCAGTACTTC; CDR3: CASSARLATYEQYF
V: TRBV13; size: NA; D: NA; J: TRBJ2-1; DNA: TGTGCCAGCAGCGGTGGGACGCCGGACATTATAACAAGTTCCTACAATGAGCAGTTCTTC; CDR3: CASSGGTPDIITSSYNEQFF
V: TRBV4-1; size: NA; D: NA; J: TRBJ2-1; DNA: TGCGCCAGCAGCCCACCTGGATACAATGAGCAGTTCTTC; CDR3: CASSPPGYNEQFF
V: TRBV6-5; size: NA; D: NA; J: TRBJ2-2; DNA: TGTGCCAGCAGTTATTACGGGGAGCTGTTTTTT; CDR3: CASSYYGELFF
V: TRBV5-8; size: NA; D: NA; J: TRBJ2-1; DNA: TGTGCCAGCAGCTTCGCTAGTGGTGATGAGCAGTTCTTC; CDR3: CASSFASGDEQFF
V: TRBV30; size: once; D: TRBD1; J: TRBJ1-4; DNA: TGTGCCTGGATCGATTCGACAGGGGAAAATGAAAAACTGTTTTTT; CDR3: CAWIDSTGENEKLFF
V: TRBV2; size: NA; D: TRBD2; J: TRBJ2-1; DNA: TGTGCCAGCAGTGGCCGGGGGGGTTACAATGAGCAGTTCTTC; CDR3: CASSGRGGYNEQFF
V: TRBV19; size: once; D: TRBD1; J: TRBJ1-2; DNA: TGTGCCAGTAGTATATTAGGGGGGGACAGGGGCGATGGCTACACCTTC; CDR3: CASSILGGDRGDGYTF
V: TRBV7-8; size: once; D: TRBD2; J: TRBJ2-2; DNA: TGTGCCAGCAGCTTAGCCACAGGACTAGCGGGGAACACCGGGGAGCTGTTTTTT; CDR3: CASSLATGLAGNTGELFF
V: TRBV2; size: NA; D: TRBD2; J: TRBJ2-7; DNA: TGTGCCAGCGTCGGCAATTTAGGGACTAGCGGCAACTCATACGAGCAGTACTTC; CDR3: CASVGNLGTSGNSYEQYF
V: TRBV7-9; size: NA; D: NA; J: TRBJ2-5; DNA: TGTGCCAGCAGCTTTCCCCAGTACCAAGAGACCCAGTACTTC; CDR3: CASSFPQYQETQYF
V: TRBV5-1; size: NA; D: NA; J: TRBJ1-2; DNA: TGCGCCAGCAGCTTGGGCGGACACTATGGCTACACCTTC; CDR3: CASSLGGHYGYTF
V: TRBV28; size: NA; D: NA; J: TRBJ2-7; DNA: TGTGCCAGCACCGAAGGACTCCCCCGTTCGGACGAGCAGTACTTC; CDR3: CASTEGLPRSDEQYF
V: TRBV27; size: NA; D: TRBD1; J: TRBJ2-7; DNA: TGTGCCAGCAGTCCGACAGGGGGCGTGGGGTACTTC; CDR3: CASSPTGGVGYF
V: TRBV4-2; size: NA; D: TRBD2; J: TRBJ2-7; DNA: TGTGCCAGCAGCCAAGACGGGGGGTTAACCTACGAGCAGTACTTC; CDR3: CASSQDGGLTYEQYF
V: TRBV2; size: NA; D: NA; J: TRBJ2-5; DNA: TGTGCCAGCAGGCTGGAAGGGGGAGCGGAGACCCAGTACTTC; CDR3: CASRLEGGAETQYF
V: TRBV7-9; size: NA; D: NA; J: TRBJ1-1; DNA: TGTGCCAGCAGCCCAGGTGAAGACCGAATGAACACTGAAGCTTTCTTT; CDR3: CASSPGEDRMNTEAFF
V: TRBV7-8; size: NA; D: NA; J: TRBJ1-5; DNA: TGTGCCAGCAGCCGCGGGAGGGCCAGCAATCAGCCCCAGCATTTT; CDR3: CASSRGRASNQPQHF
V: TRBV29-1; size: few; D: NA; J: TRBJ1-5; DNA: TGCAGCGTTGCACACCATCAGCCCCAGCATTTT; CDR3: CSVAHHQPQHF
V: TRBV7-6; size: NA; D: TRBD1; J: TRBJ2-7; DNA: TGTGCCAGCAGCTCCAGGGGGAGATACTACGAGCAGTACTTC; CDR3: CASSSRGRYYEQYF
V: TRBV7-9; size: once; D: TRBD2; J: TRBJ2-2; DNA: TGTGCCAGCAGCCATAGCGGGGATACCGGGGAGCTGTTTTTT; CDR3: CASSHSGDTGELFF
V: TRBV28; size: NA; D: NA; J: TRBJ2-3; DNA: TGTGCCAGCAGTTTGGAAGCGACAGCGACAGATACGCAGTATTTT; CDR3: CASSLEATATDTQYF
V: TRBV6-1; size: NA; D: NA; J: TRBJ1-1; DNA: TGTGCCAGCAGTGGGGATTACAGGGCGGCTGAAGCTTTCTTT; CDR3: CASSGDYRAAEAFF
V: TRBV19; size: NA; D: TRBD1; J: TRBJ1-1; DNA: TGTGCCAGCGATATGGGACAGCGGAACACTGAAGCTTTCTTT; CDR3: CASDMGQRNTEAFF
V: TRBV5-6; size: NA; D: NA; J: TRBJ2-1; DNA: TGTGCCAGCAGCTGGTACACCTACAATGAGCAGTTCTTC; CDR3: CASSWYTYNEQFF
V: TRBV27; size: NA; D: NA; J: TRBJ1-5; DNA: TGTGCCAGCAGTCAGGGGAGGAACCAGCCCCAGCATTTT; CDR3: CASSQGRNQPQHF
V: TRBV4-1; size: NA; D: NA; J: TRBJ1-1; DNA: TGCGCCAGCAGCCTCGGGACTTCTGAAGCTTTCTTT; CDR3: CASSLGTSEAFF
V: TRBV2; size: NA; D: NA; J: TRBJ2-7; DNA: TGTGCCAGAGAAAAAGTACACCTGGACAGCCAGTACTCCTACGAGCAGTACTTC; CDR3: CAREKVHLDSQYSYEQYF
V: TRBV11-2; size: NA; D: NA; J: TRBJ2-2; DNA: TGTGCCAGCAGCAGCAACACCGGGGAGCTGTTTTTT; CDR3: CASSSNTGELFF
V: TRBV30; size: once; D: NA; J: TRBJ1-4; DNA: TGTGCCTGGAGTATTCCAACGACGGGGGCGGGGGAAAAACTGTTTTTT; CDR3: CAWSIPTTGAGEKLFF
V: TRBV27; size: NA; D: TRBD1; J: TRBJ2-7; DNA: TGTGCCAGCAGTTTACAAGGGGGCCTCTCCTACGAGCAGTACTTC; CDR3: CASSLQGGLSYEQYF